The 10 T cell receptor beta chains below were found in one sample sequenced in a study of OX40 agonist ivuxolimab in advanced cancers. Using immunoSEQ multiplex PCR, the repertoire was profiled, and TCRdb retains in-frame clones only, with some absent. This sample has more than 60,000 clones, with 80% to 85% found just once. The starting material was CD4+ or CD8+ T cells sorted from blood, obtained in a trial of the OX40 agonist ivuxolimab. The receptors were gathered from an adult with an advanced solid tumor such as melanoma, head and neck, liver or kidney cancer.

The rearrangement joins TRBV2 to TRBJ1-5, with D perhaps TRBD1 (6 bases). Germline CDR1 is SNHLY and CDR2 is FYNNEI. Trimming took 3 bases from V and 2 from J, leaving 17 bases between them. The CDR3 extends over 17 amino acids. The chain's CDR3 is CASSDSTGYNRNQPQHF. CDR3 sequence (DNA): TGTGCCAGCAGTGATAGTACAGGGTATAATCGCAATCAGCCCCAGCATTTT.

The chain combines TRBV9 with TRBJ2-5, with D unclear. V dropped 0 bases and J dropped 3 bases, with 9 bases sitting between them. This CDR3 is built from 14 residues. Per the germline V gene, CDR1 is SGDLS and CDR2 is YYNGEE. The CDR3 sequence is CASSVGLQKETQYF. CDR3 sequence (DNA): TGTGCCAGCAGCGTAGGTCTCCAAAAAGAGACCCAGTACTTC.

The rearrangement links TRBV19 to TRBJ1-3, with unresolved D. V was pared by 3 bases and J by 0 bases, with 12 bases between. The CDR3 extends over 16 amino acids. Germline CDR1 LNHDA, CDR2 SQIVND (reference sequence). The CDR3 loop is CASSIRWVDSGNTIYF. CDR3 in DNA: TGTGCCAGTAGTATCCGATGGGTAGACTCTGGAAACACCATATATTTT.

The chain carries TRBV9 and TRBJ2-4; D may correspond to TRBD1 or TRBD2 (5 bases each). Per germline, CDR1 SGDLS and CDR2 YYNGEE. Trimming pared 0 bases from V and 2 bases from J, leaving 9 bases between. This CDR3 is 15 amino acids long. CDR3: CASSVVGDPKNIQYF. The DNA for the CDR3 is TGTGCCAGCAGCGTAGTAGGGGACCCCAAAAACATTCAGTACTTC. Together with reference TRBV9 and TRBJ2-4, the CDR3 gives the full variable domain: DSGVTQTPKHLITATGQRVTLRCSPRSGDLSVYWYQQSLDQGLQFLIQYYNGEERAKGNILERFSAQQFPDLHSELNLSSLELGDSALYFCASSVVGDPKNIQYFGAGTRLSVL.

CDR3: CASSSLGGVTEAFF. DNA for the CDR3: TGTGCCAGTAGTAGTCTAGGGGGGGTCACTGAAGCTTTCTTT. The rearrangement uses TRBV19 and TRBJ1-1; D is perhaps TRBD1 (6 bases). In germline, CDR1 is LNHDA, CDR2 SQIVND (reference sequence). The CDR3 consists of 14 residues. V dropped 4 bases and J dropped 4 bases, with 13 bases sitting between them.

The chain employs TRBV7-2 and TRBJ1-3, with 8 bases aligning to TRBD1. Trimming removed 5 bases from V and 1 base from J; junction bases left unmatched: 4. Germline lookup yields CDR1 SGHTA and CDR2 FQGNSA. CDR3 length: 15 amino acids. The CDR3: CASSPRTGSGNTIYF. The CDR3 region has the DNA TGTGCCAGCAGCCCCAGGACAGGGTCTGGAAACACCATATATTTT.

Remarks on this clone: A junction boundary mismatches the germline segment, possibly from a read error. Written as DNA, the CDR3 is TGTGCCAGCAGTCTTGGGTTTGCCGGAGGGCTCCAAGGGACCCAGTACTTC. Its protein product is CASSLGFAGGLQGTQYF. This rearrangement joins TRBV2 to TRBJ2-5; perhaps TRBD2 as D (6 bases). The V gene's germline CDR1 is SNHLY and CDR2 FYNNEI. CDR3 length: 17 amino acids.

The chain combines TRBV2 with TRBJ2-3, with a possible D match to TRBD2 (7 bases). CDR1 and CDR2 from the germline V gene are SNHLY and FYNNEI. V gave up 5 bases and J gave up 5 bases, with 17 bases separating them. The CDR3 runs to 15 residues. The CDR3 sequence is CASSPSGGLGDTQYF. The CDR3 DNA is TGTGCCAGCAGTCCGTCGGGGGGCTTGGGAGATACGCAGTATTTT.

CDR3 DNA sequence: TGTGCCAGCAGCTTAGTCCACGGAACTAACTATGGCTACACCTTC. Translation: CASSLVHGTNYGYTF. The rearrangement links TRBV7-2 to TRBJ1-2; the D is unclear. The CDR3 has 15 residues. V shed 1 base and J shed 0 bases, with 9 bases lying between them. The germline V gene encodes CDR1 SGHTA and CDR2 FQGNSA.

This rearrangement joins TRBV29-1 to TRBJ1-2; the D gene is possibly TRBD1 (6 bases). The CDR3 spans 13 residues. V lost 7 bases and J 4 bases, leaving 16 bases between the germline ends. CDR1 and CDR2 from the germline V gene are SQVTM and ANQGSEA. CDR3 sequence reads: CSAGTRLTYGYTF. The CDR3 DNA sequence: TGCAGCGCTGGGACACGCCTTACCTATGGCTACACCTTC.